The 10 T cell receptor beta chains reported below all come from one sample, sequenced in a study of regulatory T cells in long-lasting Graves disease. Time point of the sample: newly diagnosed GD, antithyroid drugs for less than 3 months. RNA isolated from PBMCs was used to make the TCR library. Relying on iRepertoire HTBI primers and Arm-PCR of CDR3 regions, the team built TCR beta libraries. TCRdb reprocessed the multiplex PCR reads with MiXCR, giving one entry per CDR3 protein. The data contain hundreds of thousands of distinct CDR3 sequences, roughly 15% of them singletons. These data also formed part of another study, on T cells in Graves' hyperthyroidism and ophthalmopathy.

Sequenced here: peripheral blood mononuclear cells (PBMCs), sampled at new diagnosis, from a patient treated with antithyroid drugs. The receptors were gathered from a woman aged 30 to 39 with Graves disease.

This chain joins TRBV5-1 and TRBJ2-1; D is perhaps TRBD1 (5 bases). V dropped 1 base and J dropped 2 bases, with 13 bases sitting between them. The CDR3 has 16 residues. Germline V gives CDR1 SGHRS, CDR2 YFSETQ. In DNA form, the CDR3 reads TGCGCCAGCAGCTTGAGTAGGGGTGATACCTACAATGAGCAGTTCTTC. It specifies CASSLSRGDTYNEQFF.

This clonotype was counted a few times. The rearrangement joins TRBV9 to TRBJ1-6; TRBD1 matches at 8 bases. With V trimmed by 4 bases and J by 7 bases, 10 bases remained unmatched. The CDR3 contains 16 residues. CDR1 and CDR2 (germline): SGDLS, YYNGEE. CDR3 sequence: CASSPDRGNGNSPLHF. The CDR3 coding sequence is TGTGCCAGCAGCCCAGACAGGGGTAACGGGAATTCACCCCTCCACTTT.

This chain joins TRBV9 and TRBJ1-1, with D possibly TRBD1 on 5 matching bases. The CDR3 runs 19 residues. Germline CDR1 reads SGDLS; CDR2 reads YYNGEE. Trimming left V 4 bases short and J 6 bases short, with 31 bases between. The CDR3 loop is CASSNGQTPTEQELAEAFF. Written as DNA, the CDR3 is TGTGCCAGCAGCAATGGTCAGACCCCGACCGAACAGGAGCTGGCTGAAGCTTTCTTT.

V gene TRBV27 combines with J gene TRBJ1-5, with 7 bases identical to TRBD1. The CDR3 contains 15 residues. Trimming cost V 3 bases and J 3 bases; bases outside gene matches: 5. Germline CDR1 is MNHEY and CDR2 is SMNVEV (reference sequence). DNA for the CDR3: TGTGCCAGCAGTTTGTCAGGACAGGTCAATCAGCCCCAGCATTTT. Its translation: CASSLSGQVNQPQHF.

J is TRBJ2-3 and V is TRBV5-1, with 8 bases that match TRBD1. Per germline, CDR1 SGHRS and CDR2 YFSETQ. The V gene end was trimmed by 0 bases and the J gene end by 5 bases; junction bases not matched to a gene: 8. The CDR3 runs 16 residues. CDR3 protein: CASSLAPQGAVDTQYF. Here the CDR3 DNA reads TGCGCCAGCAGCTTGGCACCCCAGGGGGCGGTAGATACGCAGTATTTT.

This clonotype has a count of ten or more. The chain joins TRBV7-3 to TRBJ2-2; 11 bases line up with TRBD2. The CDR3 runs to 15 residues. CDR1 and CDR2 from the germline V gene are SGHTA and FQGTGA. J gave up 7 bases and V 5 bases, and 6 bases lay outside the gene matches. The CDR3 region is CASSPTSGMGGELFF. CDR3 DNA: TGTGCCAGCAGCCCGACTAGCGGGATGGGCGGGGAGCTGTTTTTT.

The chain is built from TRBV7-3 and TRBJ1-3; D uncertain. Germline CDR1 SGHTA, CDR2 FQGTGA. This CDR3 is built from 15 residues. Trimming removed 10 bases from V and 0 bases from J, with 16 bases in between. CDR3 nucleotide sequence: TGTGCCACTCCGGGAGGGCACATCTCTGGAAACACCATATATTTT. Encoded protein: CATPGGHISGNTIYF.

This clonotype was observed a few times. The chain links TRBV20-1 to TRBJ1-5; TRBD1 might be the D (6 bases). The CDR3 consists of 15 residues. CDR1 and CDR2 (germline): DFQATT, SNEGSKA (reference sequence). V dropped 1 base and J dropped 3 bases, with 13 bases sitting between them. DNA of the CDR3: TGCAGTGCTAGAGGGGCTCAGGGGAACAATCAGCCCCAGCATTTT. It translates to CSARGAQGNNQPQHF.

With regard to this clonotype: A read error may explain this, as a much larger clone is one base away. J is TRBJ2-2 and V is TRBV29-1; 10 bases agree with TRBD2. Germline CDR1 SQVTM, CDR2 ANQGSEA. This CDR3 is 17 amino acids long. The CDR3 sequence is CSIEVVAGGPNTGELFF. For the CDR3, the DNA is TGCAGCATTGAAGTGGTAGCGGGAGGTCCAAACACCGGGGAGCTGTTTTTT.

This clonotype has a handful of counts. The rearrangement links TRBV27 to TRBJ2-4; D ambiguous. Between the trimmed V and J ends, which lost 3 bases and 0 bases, there was a span of 9 bases. CDR3 length: 15 amino acids. Germline assignment: CDR1 MNHEY and CDR2 SMNVEV (reference sequence). DNA for the CDR3: TGTGCCAGCAGTTTGATTGGACGAGCCAAAAACATTCAGTACTTC. Residues: CASSLIGRAKNIQYF.